Below are 10 T cell receptor beta chains sequenced from a single sample in a study of blood T cell repertoires in COVID-19. Sequencing was performed with immunoSEQ multiplex PCR; in TCRdb, only in-frame clones are kept and a portion is missing. Of about 100,000 clones detected, about 87% appear once; the ten largest clones hold roughly 11%. Material for sequencing was peripheral blood. Every receptor here comes from a woman aged 25 to 39 with acute or convalescent COVID-19.

The chain links TRBV5-1 to TRBJ2-4, with D maybe TRBD2 (6 bases). Germline V gene lookup returns CDR1 SGHRS and CDR2 YFSETQ. The CDR3 contains 14 residues. V shed 4 bases and J shed 0 bases, with 8 bases lying between them. The CDR3 protein is CASSGDLAKNIQYF. DNA of the CDR3: TGCGCCAGCAGCGGGGACTTAGCCAAAAACATTCAGTACTTC.

The rearrangement uses TRBV28 and TRBJ2-3, with 15 bases aligning to TRBD2. Germline CDR1 is MDHEN and CDR2 is SYDVKM. This CDR3 spans 19 amino acids. The trim removed 2 bases at V and 0 bases at J, leaving 6 bases unmatched. The CDR3, as DNA: TGTGCCAGCAGTTTAGGGACTAGCGGGGGGTCGTATAGCACAGATACGCAGTATTTT. It codes for CASSLGTSGGSYSTDTQYF.

The sample holds one count of this clone. This sequence joins TRBV25-1 and TRBJ1-4, with D perhaps TRBD1 (5 bases). The CDR3 spans 16 residues. V dropped 5 bases and J dropped 6 bases, with 19 bases sitting between them. CDR1 and CDR2 (germline): MGHDK, SYGVNS. The CDR3 sequence: CASSLGRDRQYEKLFF. CDR3 DNA: TGTGCCAGCAGTTTGGGCAGGGATCGTCAGTATGAAAAACTGTTTTTT.

The rearrangement links TRBV28 to TRBJ1-5; perhaps TRBD1 as D (5 bases). The germline gives CDR1 MDHEN, CDR2 SYDVKM. V lost 3 bases to trimming and J lost 3 bases, with 12 bases between them. This CDR3 spans 15 amino acids. DNA for the CDR3: TGTGCCAGCAGTTTTGTAGGGGAAGCCAATCAGCCCCAGCATTTT. It codes for CASSFVGEANQPQHF.

This clone was detected a few times. The rearrangement links TRBV6-6 to TRBJ1-6, with 11 bases identical to TRBD1. The V segment lost 0 bases and the J segment 9 bases; nucleotides outside the gene matches: 1. The CDR3 sequence is 15 residues long. The V gene's germline CDR1 is MNHNY and CDR2 SVGAGI (reference sequence). This chain's CDR3 is CASSYSGTGGSPLHF. The CDR3 nucleotides read TGTGCCAGCAGTTACTCGGGGACAGGGGGTTCACCCCTCCACTTT.

This chain links TRBV21-1 with TRBJ2-7; the D call TRBD2 from the table was never checked on the DNA. TRBV21-1 is a recognized pseudogene. This CDR3 spans 18 amino acids. The DNA for the CDR3 is TGTGCCAGCAGCAAGCGGGACTCAAGACTAGCGGGGCACTACGAGCAGTACTTC. Translation gives CASSKRDSRLAGHYEQYF.

The chain uses TRBV5-1 and TRBJ2-7; 8 bases match TRBD1. The CDR3 loop spans 15 amino acids. V lost 0 bases and J lost 3; bases outside the gene matches: 5. Germline values: CDR1 SGHRS, CDR2 YFSETQ. The CDR3 spells CASSLGGQDYYEQYF. The CDR3 DNA sequence: TGCGCCAGCAGCTTGGGGGGACAGGATTACTACGAGCAGTACTTC.

The chain's CDR3 is CASSEVGGSYEQYF. In nucleotides, the CDR3 is TGTGCCAGCAGTGAAGTCGGGGGCTCCTACGAGCAGTACTTC. This chain joins TRBV2 and TRBJ2-7, with D possibly being TRBD2 (6 bases). Germline CDR1 reads SNHLY; CDR2 reads FYNNEI. V was cut by 1 base and J by 0 bases, with 7 bases left in between. The CDR3 runs 14 residues.

The rearrangement uses TRBV19 and TRBJ1-1; D might be TRBD1 (6 bases). This CDR3 contains 13 residues. CDR1 and CDR2 from the germline V gene are LNHDA and SQIVND (reference sequence). Trimming stripped 10 bases from V and 4 bases from J, with 16 bases between. CDR3 nucleotides: TGTGCCACCGCGGCAGGGGTTGGCACTGAAGCTTTCTTT. This encodes CATAAGVGTEAFF.

V is TRBV14 and J is TRBJ1-2, with TRBD1 matching over 7 bases. Germline CDR1 SGHDN, CDR2 FVKESK. The ends lost 4 bases at V and 7 bases at J; junction bases unmatched: 3. The CDR3 loop spans 12 amino acids. CDR3: CASSLNRGGYTF. The DNA of the CDR3 is TGTGCCAGCAGCCTGAACAGGGGTGGCTACACCTTC.